This is a list of T cell receptor beta chains from one sample in a study of control samples from healthy donors and cancer patients. Produced via immunoSEQ multiplex PCR; TCRdb's table is partial and in-frame only. The repertoire includes about 110,000 clones, more than 85% of them detected once, and 7.8% sits in the top ten. Sequenced material: blood. Source of these receptors: a young woman in good health. CDR3s include the opening cysteine and the closing phenylalanine or tryptophan. D genes are given only for firm matches. Size is omitted from some rows. Given values are once, few, many or a class for expanded clones.

D	size	J	V	DNA	CDR3
TRBD2	.	TRBJ2-3	TRBV15	TGTGCCACCAGCACCTCCGGGACTAGCGGGAGATTGGGCACAGATACGCAGTATTTT	CATSTSGTSGRLGTDTQYF
.	.	TRBJ1-1	TRBV27	TGTGCCAGCAGTTTAAGGGTGTACACTGAAGCTTTCTTT	CASSLRVYTEAFF
TRBD2	.	TRBJ2-1	TRBV28	TGTGCCAGCAGTGCTAGCGGGATCTACAATGAGCAGTTCTTC	CASSASGIYNEQFF
.	few	TRBJ1-2	TRBV5-5	TGTGCCAGCAGCCCAGCAGTACTCTATGGCTACACCTTC	CASSPAVLYGYTF
.	.	TRBJ1-4	TRBV7-6	TGTGCCAGCAGCTTGTCCCCCCCGGGGGTGCAGAGTGAAAAACTGTTTTTT	CASSLSPPGVQSEKLFF
.	.	TRBJ1-1	TRBV5-1	TGCGCCAGCAGCTTGGGTTGGGGGAACACTGAAGCTTTCTTT	CASSLGWGNTEAFF
.	.	TRBJ1-4	TRBV18	TGTGCCAGCTCACGACACCATAATGAAAAACTGTTTTTT	CASSRHHNEKLFF
.	.	TRBJ1-6	TRBV5-6	TGTGCCAGCAGCCGGGGCAGGGGAGGGGATTCACCCCTCCACTTT	CASSRGRGGDSPLHF
.	.	TRBJ1-3	TRBV5-8	TGTGCCAGCAGCTTGGTAGGGAGTCGGAACACCATATATTTT	CASSLVGSRNTIYF
TRBD2	.	TRBJ2-1	TRBV7-3	TGTGCCAGCAGCTCGAAGCGGGGGAGCTCCTACAATGAGCAGTTCTTC	CASSSKRGSSYNEQFF
.	.	TRBJ1-2	TRBV24-1	TGTGCCACCAGTGATTCCACTCTTCGGGCAGGCTATGGCTACACCTTC	CATSDSTLRAGYGYTF
.	.	TRBJ2-2	TRBV4-3	TGCGCCAGCAGCCAAGAGCCCCTCATGAACACCGGGGAGCTGTTTTTT	CASSQEPLMNTGELFF
TRBD2	.	TRBJ2-7	TRBV5-6	TGTGCCAGCAGCTTCGGACTAGCGGGGGACGAGCAGTACTTC	CASSFGLAGDEQYF
.	.	TRBJ1-2	TRBV10-2	TGCGCCAGCAGTGAGCAGAGGTCGGACTATGGCTACACCTTC	CASSEQRSDYGYTF
.	.	TRBJ1-4	TRBV28	TGTGCCAGCACTCAACCGGGGGCAGGGGCGCGCGAAAAACTGTTTTTT	CASTQPGAGAREKLFF
.	.	TRBJ2-5	TRBV13	TGTGCCAGCAGCTTAAACTTGGGGACCCAGTACTTC	CASSLNLGTQYF
TRBD1	.	TRBJ1-2	TRBV28	TGTGCCAGCACCCCCATCAGGGGGATTGGCTACACCTTC	CASTPIRGIGYTF
.	.	TRBJ2-3	TRBV5-1	TGCGCCAGCAGCCCGGAAGGGGGGGAGTATACGCAGTATTTT	CASSPEGGEYTQYF
.	.	TRBJ1-4	TRBV7-9	TGTGCCAGCAGCTTAAAACGGGCCGTTAATGAAAAACTGTTTTTT	CASSLKRAVNEKLFF
.	.	TRBJ2-1	TRBV29-1	TGCAGCGCTACCAAGGGGAGGCAGTTAGACTACAATGAGCAGTTCTTC	CSATKGRQLDYNEQFF
.	.	TRBJ2-7	TRBV6-6	TGTGCCAGCAGTTACGCAGGGTCGGTCGAGCAGTACTTC	CASSYAGSVEQYF
TRBD1	.	TRBJ1-6	TRBV10-3	TGTGCCATCAGTGAGGGACAGGGCTCAACCTATAATTCACCCCTCCACTTT	CAISEGQGSTYNSPLHF
.	.	TRBJ1-1	TRBV15	TGTGCCACCAGCAGAGATAGAGACGGCACTGAAGCTTTCTTT	CATSRDRDGTEAFF
.	few	TRBJ1-6	TRBV6-2/TRBV6-3	TGTGCCAGCAGTTTGATGACGGATTCACCCCTCCACTTT	CASSLMTDSPLHF
.	.	TRBJ1-1	TRBV7-2	TGTGCCAGCAGCTTCGCGACCGGTTGGACTGAAGCTTTCTTT	CASSFATGWTEAFF
TRBD1	.	TRBJ1-2	TRBV5-6	TGTGCCAGCAGCCCCCTCGCCGGGACAGGGTACGGCTACACCTTC	CASSPLAGTGYGYTF
.	.	TRBJ1-5	TRBV6-6	TGTGCCAGCAGTTACAGGGGTTCCCAGGGTCAGCCCCAGCATTTT	CASSYRGSQGQPQHF
.	few	TRBJ2-5	TRBV7-2	TGTGCCAGCAGCTTAAGCGCGGGACCCCGGGGGCTGAAGACCCAGTACTTC	CASSLSAGPRGLKTQYF
.	once	TRBJ1-1	TRBV14	TGTGCCAGCAACCACAGGGAAGGAGAAGCTTTCTTT	CASNHREGEAFF
TRBD1	.	TRBJ1-1	TRBV15	TGTGCCACCAGCAGAGGTGTGGGCCAGGGGGACACTGAAGCTTTCTTT	CATSRGVGQGDTEAFF
TRBD1	.	TRBJ2-3	TRBV28	TGTGCCAGCACCTCAGGACAGGGTCGCACAGATACGCAGTATTTT	CASTSGQGRTDTQYF
.	.	TRBJ1-1	TRBV6-5	TGTGCCAGCATTTTAGTCTCGGGGACTGAAGCTTTCTTT	CASILVSGTEAFF